Listed below are T cell receptor beta chains from one sample, sequenced in a study of T cell repertoires in cytomegalovirus infection. Antigens for these TCRs are unknown. TCRdb ran MiXCR on the reads and lists one entry per CDR3 protein. The table records about 470,000 distinct CDR3 sequences, 40% to 50% of them present only once. Sequenced here: cultured PBMCs, sampled from culture after CMV antigen stimulation. These TCRs come from a human donor in good health (CMV status not recorded). Some clones in this sample may be carry-over from other donors' samples. CDR3s include the opening cysteine and the closing phenylalanine or tryptophan. The D gene is left open where the match is weak. For some rows the clone size is stated as once, few or many, or as a class when expanded; others skip it.

CASSSRIETRKDEQFF,TGTGCCAGCAGCTCACGAATCGAGACTAGGAAGGATGAGCAGTTCTTC,.,.,TRBV11-2,TRBJ2-1
CASSPSYGSFGPEAFF,TGTGCCAGCTCACCAAGCTATGGTTCCTTCGGGCCTGAAGCTTTCTTT,.,.,TRBV18,TRBJ1-1
CASSLVSGYNEQFF,TGTGCCAGCAGCTTAGTCAGTGGTTACAATGAGCAGTTCTTC,.,few,TRBV7-6,TRBJ2-1
CASRMRDRGLDTQYF,TGCGCCAGCAGGATGAGGGACAGGGGGCTAGATACGCAGTATTTT,TRBD1,.,TRBV10-2,TRBJ2-3
CASSLGLRLFF,TGTGCCAGCAGTTTGGGGTTAAGGCTGTTTTTT,.,few,TRBV12-3/TRBV12-4,TRBJ1-4
CASSPWTGAPDTQYF,TGTGCCAGCAGTCCGTGGACAGGGGCCCCAGATACGCAGTATTTT,TRBD1,.,TRBV2,TRBJ2-3
CARRKVGSYGQYF,TGTGCCAGACGTAAAGTGGGCTCCTACGGGCAGTACTTC,.,.,TRBV2,TRBJ2-7
CASSLADRLAGELFF,TGTGCCAGCAGCTTAGCGGACAGGCTCGCCGGGGAGCTGTTTTTT,TRBD1,.,TRBV7-2,TRBJ2-2
CASSNRVGELFF,TGTGCCAGCAGCAACAGGGTGGGGGAGCTGTTTTTT,.,few,TRBV6-1,TRBJ2-2
CSAEERTGWSYEQYF,TGCAGTGCCGAAGAGCGGACAGGGTGGTCCTACGAGCAGTACTTC,TRBD1,few,TRBV20-1,TRBJ2-7
CASRPTLLQETQYF,TGTGCCAGCAGACCTACCTTACTACAAGAGACCCAGTACTTC,.,.,TRBV7-2,TRBJ2-5
CASRSGTENNEQFF,TGTGCCAGCAGATCCGGGACAGAGAACAATGAGCAGTTCTTC,TRBD1,.,TRBV12-3/TRBV12-4,TRBJ2-1
CASSSGLAGVGDEQYF,TGTGCCAGCAGCTCCGGACTAGCGGGGGTTGGCGACGAGCAGTACTTC,TRBD2,few,TRBV7-2,TRBJ2-7
CASRNLDRGSEAFF,TGTGCCAGCAGGAACTTAGACAGGGGGAGTGAAGCTTTCTTT,TRBD1,.,TRBV6-6,TRBJ1-1
CASSVQTGLAGELFF,TGTGCCAGCAGCGTACAGACAGGGTTGGCCGGGGAGCTGTTTTTT,TRBD1,few,TRBV7-8,TRBJ2-2
CASSFRASNEKLFF,TGTGCCAGCAGCTTCAGGGCTTCCAATGAAAAACTGTTTTTT,.,few,TRBV6-5,TRBJ1-4
CASSLGVSGGPQETQYF,TGCGCCAGCAGCTTGGGGGTCTCCGGGGGGCCGCAAGAGACCCAGTACTTC,.,.,TRBV5-1,TRBJ2-5
CASRSGGGQPQHF,TGTGCCAGCAGATCGGGAGGGGGTCAGCCCCAGCATTTT,.,few,TRBV2,TRBJ1-5
CASSQDWGGLVDTQYF,TGCGCCAGCAGCCAAGATTGGGGCGGCTTAGTCGATACGCAGTATTTT,.,few,TRBV4-3,TRBJ2-3
CASSLDSGQREQFF,TGTGCCAGCAGCCTGGACAGCGGGCAACGTGAGCAGTTCTTC,.,many,TRBV7-2,TRBJ2-1
CASSLRGPGELFF,TGTGCCAGCAGCTTAAGGGGGCCCGGGGAGCTGTTTTTT,TRBD1,.,TRBV7-8,TRBJ2-2
CASSPSWTGAGGYTF,TGTGCCAGCAGTCCGTCATGGACAGGGGCAGGGGGCTACACCTTC,TRBD1,many,TRBV7-8,TRBJ1-2